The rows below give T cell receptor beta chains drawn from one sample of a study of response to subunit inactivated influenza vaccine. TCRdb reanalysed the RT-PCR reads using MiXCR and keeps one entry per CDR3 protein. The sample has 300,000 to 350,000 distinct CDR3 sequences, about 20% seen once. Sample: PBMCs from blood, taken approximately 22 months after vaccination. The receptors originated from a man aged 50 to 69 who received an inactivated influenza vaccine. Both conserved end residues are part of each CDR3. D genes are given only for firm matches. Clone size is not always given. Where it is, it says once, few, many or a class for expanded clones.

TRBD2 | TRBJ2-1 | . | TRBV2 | TGTGCCAGCAGTGATTTCGGGGTAGCGGGACTAGACAATGAGCAGTTCTTC | CASSDFGVAGLDNEQFF
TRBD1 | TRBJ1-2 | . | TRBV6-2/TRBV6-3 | TGTGCCAGCAGTCCCCACAGGGGCCTCTACTATGGCTACACCTTC | CASSPHRGLYYGYTF
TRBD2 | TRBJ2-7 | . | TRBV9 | TGTGCCAGCAGCGTAGACGCGGGGGGCTACGAGCAGTACTTC | CASSVDAGGYEQYF
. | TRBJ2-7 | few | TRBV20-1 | TGCAGTGCTAGAGATTTCTGGTCTGGCGAGCAGTACTTC | CSARDFWSGEQYF
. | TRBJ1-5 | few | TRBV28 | TGTGCCAGCAGTATGCTTGGAGGACTCTTATCCATGCAGCCCCAGCATTTT | CASSMLGGLLSMQPQHF
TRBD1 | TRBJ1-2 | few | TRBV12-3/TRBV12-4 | TGTGCCAGCAGCGACTGGACAGGGGTGGGATCTCTGGGCTACACCTTC | CASSDWTGVGSLGYTF
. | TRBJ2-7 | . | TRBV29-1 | TGCAGCGTTCAGGGACCCTTCTCCTACGAGCAGTACTTC | CSVQGPFSYEQYF
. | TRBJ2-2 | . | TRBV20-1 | TGCAGTGCTAGCGACCCCAGGGCCGGGGAGCTGTTTTTT | CSASDPRAGELFF
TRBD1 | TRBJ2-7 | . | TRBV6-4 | TGTGCCAGCAGTAGCCTCCCGGGGACAGGGGTCTACGAGCAGTACTTC | CASSSLPGTGVYEQYF
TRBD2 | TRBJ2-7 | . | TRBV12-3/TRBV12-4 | TGTGCCAGCAGTTTCTCCCCCCTCCATAGCGGGGCGGCCTACGAGCAGTACTTC | CASSFSPLHSGAAYEQYF
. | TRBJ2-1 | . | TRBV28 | TGTGCCAGCAGTCTAACTAGCTACTCCTACAATGAGCAGTTCTTC | CASSLTSYSYNEQFF
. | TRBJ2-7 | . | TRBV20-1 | TGCAGTGCTTTACGGGAGTACGAGCAGTACTTC | CSALREYEQYF
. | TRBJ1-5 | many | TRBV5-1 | TGCGCCAGCGCTCGGGACGGTACTCGGGGTCAGCCCCAGCATTTT | CASARDGTRGQPQHF
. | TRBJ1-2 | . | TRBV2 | TGTGCCAGCAGTTCGGACTCTGGCTACACCTTC | CASSSDSGYTF
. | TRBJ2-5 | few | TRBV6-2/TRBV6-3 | TGTGCCAGCAGTTACACGGCGGGGCTGCAAGAGACCCAGTACTTC | CASSYTAGLQETQYF
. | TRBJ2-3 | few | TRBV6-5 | TGTGCCAGCAGTTACTGGGGCTCCCAAGCCGATACGCAGTATTTT | CASSYWGSQADTQYF
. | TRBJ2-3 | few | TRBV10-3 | TGTGCCATCAGTGAAGGGGTAAATACGCAGTATTTT | CAISEGVNTQYF
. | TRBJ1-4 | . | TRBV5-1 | TGCGCCAGCAGCTTAACAGGGCTCGATAATGAAAAACTGTTTTTT | CASSLTGLDNEKLFF
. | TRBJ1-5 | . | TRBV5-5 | TGTGCCAGCAGCGCACTGGGGGGGGATAGCAATCAGCCCCAGCATTTT | CASSALGGDSNQPQHF
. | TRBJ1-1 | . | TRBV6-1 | TGTGCCAGCAGTCGCATCGGGAGTTTTCACACTGAAGCTTTCTTT | CASSRIGSFHTEAFF
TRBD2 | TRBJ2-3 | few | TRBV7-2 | TGTGCCAGCAGCGCGACTAGCCTTAGCACAGATACGCAGTATTTT | CASSATSLSTDTQYF
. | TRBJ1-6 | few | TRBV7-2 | TGTGCCAGCAGCTCCCCCCATCAGGGGAGCTCACCCCTCCACTTT | CASSSPHQGSSPLHF
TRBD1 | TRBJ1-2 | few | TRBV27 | TGTGCCAGCAGTTCAAACGCCGGACAGGGAGGGGGCGGCTACACCTTC | CASSSNAGQGGGGYTF
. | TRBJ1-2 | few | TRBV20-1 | TGCAGTGTGGTACCGACAGCTAACTATGGCTACACCTTC | CSVVPTANYGYTF
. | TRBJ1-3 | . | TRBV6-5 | TGTGCCAGCAGTTACAATTCCGGGTCCCTCTCTGGAAACACCATATATTTT | CASSYNSGSLSGNTIYF
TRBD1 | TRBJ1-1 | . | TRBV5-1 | TGCGCCAGCAGCCCTGGGACAGGGGGCGCCGGGAACACTGAAGCTTTCTTT | CASSPGTGGAGNTEAFF
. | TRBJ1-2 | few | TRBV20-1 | TGCAGTGCCTTCCCGCTAGGGGACCTCTATGGCTACACCTTC | CSAFPLGDLYGYTF
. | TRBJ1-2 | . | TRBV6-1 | TGTGCCAGCAGGACTCAAGGAGTCGGTGGCTACACCTTC | CASRTQGVGGYTF
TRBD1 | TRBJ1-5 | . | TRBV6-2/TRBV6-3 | TGTGCCAGAAACGCACAGGGGGCGGGACGCCTGCAGCCCCAGCATTTT | CARNAQGAGRLQPQHF
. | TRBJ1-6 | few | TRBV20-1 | TGCAGTGCTAGAGTTGTCAGCGGGCTTAGCTCCTATAATTCACCCCTCCACTTT | CSARVVSGLSSYNSPLHF
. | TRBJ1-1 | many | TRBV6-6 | TGTGCCAGCATGACCGCCAGAGGTACTGAAGCTTTCTTT | CASMTARGTEAFF